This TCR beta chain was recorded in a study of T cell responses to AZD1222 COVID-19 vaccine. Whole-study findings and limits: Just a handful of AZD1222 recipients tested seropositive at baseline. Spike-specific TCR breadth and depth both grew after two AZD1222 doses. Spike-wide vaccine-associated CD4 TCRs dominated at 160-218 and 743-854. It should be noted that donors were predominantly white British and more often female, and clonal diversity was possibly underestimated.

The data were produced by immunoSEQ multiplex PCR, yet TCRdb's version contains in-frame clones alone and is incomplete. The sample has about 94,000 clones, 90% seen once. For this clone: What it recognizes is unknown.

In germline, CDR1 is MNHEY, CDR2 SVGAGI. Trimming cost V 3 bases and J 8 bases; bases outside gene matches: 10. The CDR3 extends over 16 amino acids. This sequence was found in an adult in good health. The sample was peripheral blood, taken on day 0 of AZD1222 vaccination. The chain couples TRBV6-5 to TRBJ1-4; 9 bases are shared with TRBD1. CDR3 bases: TGTGCCAGCAGTTATTCCGGGACAGGGATAGGGGAAAAACTGTTTTTT. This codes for CASSYSGTGIGEKLFF.